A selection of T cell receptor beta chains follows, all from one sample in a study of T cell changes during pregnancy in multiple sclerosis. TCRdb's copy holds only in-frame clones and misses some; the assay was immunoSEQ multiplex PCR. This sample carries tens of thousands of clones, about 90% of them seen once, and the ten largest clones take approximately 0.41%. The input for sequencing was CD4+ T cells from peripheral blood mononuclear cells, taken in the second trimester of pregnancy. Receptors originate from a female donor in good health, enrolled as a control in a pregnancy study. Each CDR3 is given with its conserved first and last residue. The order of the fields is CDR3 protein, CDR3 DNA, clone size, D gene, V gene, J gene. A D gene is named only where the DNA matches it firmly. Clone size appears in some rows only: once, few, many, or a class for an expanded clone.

CDR3aa: CASSPSGTGKEEHGYTF
CDR3nt: TGTGCCAGCAGCCCCTCGGGGACAGGGAAGGAAGAGCATGGCTACACCTTC
abundance: .
d_gene: TRBD1
v_gene: TRBV11-3
j_gene: TRBJ1-2

CDR3aa: CASSQRQGAVNYGYTF
CDR3nt: TGTGCCAGCAGCCAGAGACAGGGGGCGGTTAACTATGGCTACACCTTC
abundance: .
d_gene: TRBD1
v_gene: TRBV14
j_gene: TRBJ1-2

CDR3aa: CATHPGQDYTEAFF
CDR3nt: TGTGCCACACATCCGGGACAGGATTACACTGAAGCTTTCTTT
abundance: .
d_gene: TRBD1
v_gene: TRBV6-6
j_gene: TRBJ1-1

CDR3aa: CASSQDRLETQYF
CDR3nt: TGTGCCAGCAGCCAAGACAGGTTGGAGACCCAGTACTTC
abundance: .
d_gene: .
v_gene: TRBV7-9
j_gene: TRBJ2-5

CDR3aa: CASRGQGLSDGYTF
CDR3nt: TGTGCCAGCAGGGGACAGGGGCTTAGTGATGGCTACACCTTC
abundance: .
d_gene: TRBD1
v_gene: TRBV7-6
j_gene: TRBJ1-2

CDR3aa: CASSLVGTGPSGNTIYF
CDR3nt: TGTGCCAGCAGCTTAGTGGGGACAGGCCCCTCTGGAAACACCATATATTTT
abundance: .
d_gene: TRBD1
v_gene: TRBV7-2
j_gene: TRBJ1-3

CDR3aa: CASRLSRDRYEQFF
CDR3nt: TGTGCCAGTAGACTTTCCCGGGACAGGTACGAGCAGTTCTTC
abundance: .
d_gene: TRBD1
v_gene: TRBV19
j_gene: TRBJ2-1

CDR3aa: CASSSDRVNTEAFF
CDR3nt: TGTGCCAGCAGCTCGGACAGGGTGAACACTGAAGCTTTCTTT
abundance: .
d_gene: TRBD1
v_gene: TRBV5-4
j_gene: TRBJ1-1

CDR3aa: CASQDERGFSYEQYF
CDR3nt: TGTGCCAGCCAGGACGAGCGGGGGTTCTCCTACGAGCAGTACTTC
abundance: .
d_gene: TRBD2
v_gene: TRBV11-1
j_gene: TRBJ2-7

CDR3aa: CASSLNQEVIHTNYGYTF
CDR3nt: TGTGCCAGCAGCTTAAATCAGGAAGTGATACATACTAACTATGGCTACACCTTC
abundance: .
d_gene: .
v_gene: TRBV7-9
j_gene: TRBJ1-2

CDR3aa: CASRTSGGVVDTQYF
CDR3nt: TGCGCCAGCAGAACTTCGGGGGGGGTGGTAGATACGCAGTATTTT
abundance: .
d_gene: TRBD2
v_gene: TRBV23-1
j_gene: TRBJ2-3

CDR3aa: CASSLQGAYEQYF
CDR3nt: TGCGCCAGCAGCTTACAGGGGGCCTACGAGCAGTACTTC
abundance: once
d_gene: TRBD1
v_gene: TRBV5-1
j_gene: TRBJ2-7

CDR3aa: CASSQETGGIDEQYF
CDR3nt: TGTGCCAGCAGCCAAGAAACAGGGGGCATCGACGAGCAGTACTTC
abundance: .
d_gene: TRBD1
v_gene: TRBV4-2
j_gene: TRBJ2-7

CDR3aa: CAWSGGTDSNTGELFF
CDR3nt: TGTGCCTGGAGTGGTGGGACAGACAGCAACACCGGGGAGCTGTTTTTT
abundance: .
d_gene: TRBD1
v_gene: TRBV30
j_gene: TRBJ2-2

CDR3aa: CASSPGTRTNYGYTF
CDR3nt: TGCGCCAGTAGCCCAGGCACAAGGACTAACTATGGCTACACCTTC
abundance: .
d_gene: .
v_gene: TRBV5-1
j_gene: TRBJ1-2

CDR3aa: CASSQGRTSGLKETQYF
CDR3nt: TGTGCCAGCAGCCAAGGCCGGACTAGCGGATTAAAAGAGACCCAGTACTTC
abundance: .
d_gene: TRBD2
v_gene: TRBV4-2
j_gene: TRBJ2-5

CDR3aa: CASSQDPQGNTGELFF
CDR3nt: TGCGCCAGCAGCCAAGATCCCCAGGGGAACACCGGGGAGCTGTTTTTT
abundance: .
d_gene: .
v_gene: TRBV4-3
j_gene: TRBJ2-2

CDR3aa: CASSPGQGRQETQYF
CDR3nt: TGTGCCAGCAGCCCCGGACAGGGGCGACAAGAGACCCAGTACTTC
abundance: .
d_gene: TRBD1
v_gene: TRBV5-6
j_gene: TRBJ2-5

CDR3aa: CASESLRGRRGQETQYF
CDR3nt: TGTGCCAGCGAATCCCTGAGGGGGCGAAGGGGCCAAGAGACCCAGTACTTC
abundance: .
d_gene: TRBD1
v_gene: TRBV11-2
j_gene: TRBJ2-5